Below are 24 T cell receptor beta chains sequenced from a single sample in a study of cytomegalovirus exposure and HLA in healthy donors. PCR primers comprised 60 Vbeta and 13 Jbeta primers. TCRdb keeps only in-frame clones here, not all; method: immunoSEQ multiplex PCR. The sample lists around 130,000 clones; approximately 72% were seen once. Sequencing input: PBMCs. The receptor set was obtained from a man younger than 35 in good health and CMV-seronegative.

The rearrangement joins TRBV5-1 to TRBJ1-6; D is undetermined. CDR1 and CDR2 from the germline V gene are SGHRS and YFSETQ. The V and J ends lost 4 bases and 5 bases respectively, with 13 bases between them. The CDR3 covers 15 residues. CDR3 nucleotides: TGCGCCAGCAGCGTGGGTGGCCGGGATAATTCACCCCTCCACTTT. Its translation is CASSVGGRDNSPLHF.

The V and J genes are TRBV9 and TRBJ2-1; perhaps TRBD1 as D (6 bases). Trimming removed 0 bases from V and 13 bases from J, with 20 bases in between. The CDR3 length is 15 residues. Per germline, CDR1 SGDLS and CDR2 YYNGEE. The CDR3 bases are TGTGCCAGCAGCGTAGAGGGGACATCGGGCAGTGATCAGTTCTTC. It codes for CASSVEGTSGSDQFF.

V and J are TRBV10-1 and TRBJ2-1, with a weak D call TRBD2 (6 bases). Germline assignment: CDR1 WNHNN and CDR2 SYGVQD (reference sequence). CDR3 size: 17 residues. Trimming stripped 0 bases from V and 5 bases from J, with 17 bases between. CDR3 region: CASSESAMGLTDNEQFF. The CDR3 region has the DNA TGCGCCAGCAGTGAGTCTGCTATGGGACTTACTGACAATGAGCAGTTCTTC.

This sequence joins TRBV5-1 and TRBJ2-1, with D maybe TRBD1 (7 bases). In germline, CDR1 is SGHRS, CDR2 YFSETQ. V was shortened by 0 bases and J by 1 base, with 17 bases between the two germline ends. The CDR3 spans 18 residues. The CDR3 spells CASSLAGRGAKSYNEQFF. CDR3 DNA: TGCGCCAGCAGCTTGGCCGGCAGGGGGGCAAAGTCCTACAATGAGCAGTTCTTC.

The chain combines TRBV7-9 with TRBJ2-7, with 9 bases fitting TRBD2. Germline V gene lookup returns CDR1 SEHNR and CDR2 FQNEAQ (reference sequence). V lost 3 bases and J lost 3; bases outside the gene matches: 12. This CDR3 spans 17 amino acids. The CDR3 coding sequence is TGTGCCAGCAGCTTTGTTCGCCCACTAGCGGGCGACTACGAGCAGTACTTC. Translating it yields CASSFVRPLAGDYEQYF.

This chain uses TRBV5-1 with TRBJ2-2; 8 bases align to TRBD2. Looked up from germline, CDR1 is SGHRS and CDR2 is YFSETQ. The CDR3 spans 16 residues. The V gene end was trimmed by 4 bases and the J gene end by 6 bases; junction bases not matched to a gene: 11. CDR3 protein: CASSPHGPGLAGELFF. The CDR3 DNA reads TGCGCCAGCAGCCCGCACGGACCGGGACTAGCCGGGGAGCTGTTTTTT.

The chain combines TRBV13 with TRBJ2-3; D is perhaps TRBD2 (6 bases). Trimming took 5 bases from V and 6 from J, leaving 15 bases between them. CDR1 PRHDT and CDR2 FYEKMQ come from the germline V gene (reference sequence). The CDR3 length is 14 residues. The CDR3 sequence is CASSEGTPLDTQYF. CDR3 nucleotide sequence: TGTGCCAGCAGCGAGGGGACTCCGTTGGATACGCAGTATTTT.

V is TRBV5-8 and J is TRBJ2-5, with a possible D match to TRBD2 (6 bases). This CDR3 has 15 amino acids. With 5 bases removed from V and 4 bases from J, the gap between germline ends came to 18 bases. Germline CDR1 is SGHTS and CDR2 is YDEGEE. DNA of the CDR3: TGTGCCAGCAGGTTTCTTTGGGCGGGGCGAGAGACCCAGTACTTC. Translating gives CASRFLWAGRETQYF.

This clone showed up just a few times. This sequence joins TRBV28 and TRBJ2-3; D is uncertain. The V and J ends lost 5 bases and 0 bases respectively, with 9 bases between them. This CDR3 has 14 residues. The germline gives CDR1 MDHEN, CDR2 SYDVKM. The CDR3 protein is CASSPTTSTDTQYF. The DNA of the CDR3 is TGTGCCAGCAGTCCTACCACTAGCACAGATACGCAGTATTTT.

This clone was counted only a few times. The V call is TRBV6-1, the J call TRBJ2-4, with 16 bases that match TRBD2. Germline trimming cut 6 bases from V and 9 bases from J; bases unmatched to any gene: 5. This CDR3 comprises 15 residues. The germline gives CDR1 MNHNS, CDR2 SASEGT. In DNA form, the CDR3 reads TGTGCCAGCAGCTCCGGGACTAGCGGGGGGGGCATTCAGTACTTC. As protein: CASSSGTSGGGIQYF.

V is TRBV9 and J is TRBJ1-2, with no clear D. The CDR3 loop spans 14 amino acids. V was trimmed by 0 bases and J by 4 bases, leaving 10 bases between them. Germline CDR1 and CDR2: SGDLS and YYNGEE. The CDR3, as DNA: TGTGCCAGCAGCGTAGACCCCCGGGGCTATGGCTACACCTTC. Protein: CASSVDPRGYGYTF.

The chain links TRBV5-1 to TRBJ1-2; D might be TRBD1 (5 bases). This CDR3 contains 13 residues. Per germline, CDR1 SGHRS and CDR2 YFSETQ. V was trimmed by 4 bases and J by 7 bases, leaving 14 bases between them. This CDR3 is CASSQDGGTGYTF. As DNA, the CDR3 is TGCGCCAGCAGCCAGGACGGGGGGACTGGCTACACCTTC.

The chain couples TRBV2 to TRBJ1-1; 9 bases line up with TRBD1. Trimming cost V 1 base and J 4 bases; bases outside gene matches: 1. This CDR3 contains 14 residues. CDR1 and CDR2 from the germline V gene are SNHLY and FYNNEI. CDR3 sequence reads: CASSEGQGVTEAFF. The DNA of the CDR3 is TGTGCCAGCAGTGAAGGACAGGGGGTCACTGAAGCTTTCTTT.

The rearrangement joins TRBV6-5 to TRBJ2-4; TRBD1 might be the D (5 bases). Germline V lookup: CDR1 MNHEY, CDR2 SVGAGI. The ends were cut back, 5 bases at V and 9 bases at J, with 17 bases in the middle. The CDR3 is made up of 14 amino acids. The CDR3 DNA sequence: TGTGCCAGCAGTCAGACAGCGTACCTGGGCATTCAGTACTTC. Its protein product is CASSQTAYLGIQYF.

CDR3 sequence: CSASTSGSSDTQYF. Here the CDR3 DNA reads TGCAGCGCAAGTACTAGCGGGAGCTCAGATACGCAGTATTTT. V gene TRBV29-1 combines with J gene TRBJ2-3; TRBD2 aligns across 11 bases. The CDR3 covers 14 residues. With 7 bases clipped from V and 4 bases from J, the junction kept 7 bases outside the gene matches. Germline V gene sequence: CDR1 SQVTM, CDR2 ANQGSEA.

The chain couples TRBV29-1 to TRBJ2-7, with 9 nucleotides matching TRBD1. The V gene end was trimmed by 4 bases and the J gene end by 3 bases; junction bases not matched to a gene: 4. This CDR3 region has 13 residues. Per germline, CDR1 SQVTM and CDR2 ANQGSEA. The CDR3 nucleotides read TGCAGCGTTGCAGACAGGGGGAGCTACGAGCAGTACTTC. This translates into CSVADRGSYEQYF.

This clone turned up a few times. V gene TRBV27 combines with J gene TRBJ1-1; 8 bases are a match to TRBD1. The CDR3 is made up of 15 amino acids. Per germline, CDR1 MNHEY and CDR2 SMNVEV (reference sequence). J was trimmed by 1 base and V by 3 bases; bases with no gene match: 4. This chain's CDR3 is CASSFRGQENTEAFF. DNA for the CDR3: TGTGCCAGCAGTTTCCGGGGACAGGAGAACACTGAAGCTTTCTTT.

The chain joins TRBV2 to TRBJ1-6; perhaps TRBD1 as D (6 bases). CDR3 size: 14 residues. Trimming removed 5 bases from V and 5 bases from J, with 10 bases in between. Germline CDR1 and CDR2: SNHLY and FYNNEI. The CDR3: CASSSGQNNSPLHF. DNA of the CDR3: TGTGCCAGCAGTTCCGGACAGAATAATTCACCCCTCCACTTT. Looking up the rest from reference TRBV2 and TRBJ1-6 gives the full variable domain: EPEVTQTPSHQVTQMGQEVILRCVPISNHLYFYWYRQILGQKVEFLVSFYNNEISEKSEIFDDQFSVERPDGSNFTLKIRSTKLEDSAMYFCASSSGQNNSPLHFGNGTRLTVT.

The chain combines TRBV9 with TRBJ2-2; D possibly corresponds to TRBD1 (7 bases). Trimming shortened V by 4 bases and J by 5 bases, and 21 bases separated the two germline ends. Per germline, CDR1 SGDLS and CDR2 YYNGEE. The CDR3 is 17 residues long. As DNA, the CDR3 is TGTGCCAGCAGCAAGACAGGGACTCCCAGCGGGACCGGGGAGCTGTTTTTT. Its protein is CASSKTGTPSGTGELFF.

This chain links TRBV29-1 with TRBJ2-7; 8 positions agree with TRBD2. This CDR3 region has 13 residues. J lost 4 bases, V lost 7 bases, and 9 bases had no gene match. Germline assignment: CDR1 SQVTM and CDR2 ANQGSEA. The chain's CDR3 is CSARGGSVYEQYF. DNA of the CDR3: TGCAGCGCACGGGGGGGGTCGGTTTACGAGCAGTACTTC.

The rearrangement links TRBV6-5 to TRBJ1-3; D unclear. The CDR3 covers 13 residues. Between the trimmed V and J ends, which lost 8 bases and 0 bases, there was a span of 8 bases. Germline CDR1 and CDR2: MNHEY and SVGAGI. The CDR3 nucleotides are TGTGCCAGCTCTGGAGGCTCTGGAAACACCATATATTTT. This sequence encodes CASSGGSGNTIYF.

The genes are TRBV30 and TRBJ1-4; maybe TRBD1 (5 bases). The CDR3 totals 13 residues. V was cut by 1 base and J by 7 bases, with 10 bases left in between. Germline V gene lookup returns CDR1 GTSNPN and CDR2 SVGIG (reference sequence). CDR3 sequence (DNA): TGTGCCTGGAGTGCAGGGCACAGTGAAAAACTGTTTTTT. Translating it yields CAWSAGHSEKLFF.

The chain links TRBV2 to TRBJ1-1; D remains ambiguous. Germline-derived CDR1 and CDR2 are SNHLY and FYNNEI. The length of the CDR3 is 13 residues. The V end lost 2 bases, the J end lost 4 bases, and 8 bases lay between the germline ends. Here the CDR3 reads CASSEQGSTEAFF. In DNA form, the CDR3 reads TGTGCCAGCAGTGAACAAGGGAGCACTGAAGCTTTCTTT.

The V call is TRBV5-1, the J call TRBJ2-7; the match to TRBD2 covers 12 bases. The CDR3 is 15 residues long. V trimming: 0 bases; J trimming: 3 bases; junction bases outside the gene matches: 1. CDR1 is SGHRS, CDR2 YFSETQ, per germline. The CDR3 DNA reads TGCGCCAGCAGCTTGGGACTAGCGGGAGTCTACGAGCAGTACTTC. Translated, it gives CASSLGLAGVYEQYF.